These 32 T cell receptor beta chains were all obtained from the same sample, sequenced in a study of identifying expanded T cells in peripheral blood. Assay: immunoSEQ multiplex PCR; the TCRdb copy retains only in-frame clones and omits some. The sample lists some 93,000 clones; roughly 90% were seen once. Sequenced material: blood. The receptor set was obtained from a person between 18 and 75 years old in good health.

This clone was found once. The CDR3 is CASSSGPQETQYF. CDR3 coding DNA: TGTGCCAGCAGTTCGGGACCTCAAGAGACCCAGTACTTC. The V gene is TRBV6-4, the J gene TRBJ2-5, with D perhaps assigned TRBD1 or TRBD2 (5 bases each). Trimming cost V 5 bases and J 2 bases, with 9 bases left between them. The length of the CDR3 is 13 residues. From germline, CDR1 is MRHNA and CDR2 SNTAGT.

The chain uses TRBV18 and TRBJ2-1, with 7 bases identical to TRBD2. Germline assignment: CDR1 KGHSH and CDR2 LQKENI. J was trimmed by 6 bases and V by 1 base; bases with no gene match: 3. CDR3 length: 14 residues. CDR3 sequence (DNA): TGTGCCAGCTCACCACAGGGAGGGGTCAATGAGCAGTTCTTC. Its protein is CASSPQGGVNEQFF.

The J gene is TRBJ2-1, the V gene TRBV7-8, with 10 nucleotides matching TRBD2. This CDR3 comprises 16 residues. V lost 1 base to trimming and J lost 4 bases; unmatched junction nucleotides: 4. In germline, CDR1 is SGHVS, CDR2 FQNEAQ. The CDR3 is CASSLVSSGRYNEQFF. The CDR3 DNA sequence: TGTGCCAGCAGCTTAGTATCTAGCGGGAGATACAATGAGCAGTTCTTC.

The chain carries TRBV7-2 and TRBJ2-5, with D possibly called TRBD1 or TRBD2 (5 bases each). From germline, CDR1 is SGHTA and CDR2 FQGNSA. The CDR3 has 14 amino acids. The V end lost 1 base, the J end lost 5 bases, and 11 bases lay between the germline ends. The CDR3 reads CASSLVPGPETQYF. The CDR3 DNA sequence: TGTGCCAGCAGCTTAGTCCCGGGGCCGGAGACCCAGTACTTC.

The chain couples TRBV7-9 to TRBJ2-5; TRBD2 agrees at 15 bases. In germline, CDR1 is SEHNR, CDR2 FQNEAQ (reference sequence). There are 17 residues in the CDR3. The ends lost 1 base at V and 5 bases at J; junction bases unmatched: 5. The CDR3: CASSLVRGLAGGETQYF. Here the CDR3 DNA reads TGTGCCAGCAGCTTAGTAAGAGGACTAGCGGGAGGGGAGACCCAGTACTTC.

Only a few counts were recorded for this clone. The chain employs TRBV7-9 and TRBJ1-5, with a possible D match to TRBD1 (5 bases). CDR3 size: 15 residues. Germline CDR1 reads SEHNR; CDR2 reads FQNEAQ (reference sequence). V shed 1 base and J shed 3 bases, with 10 bases lying between them. The CDR3 DNA reads TGTGCCAGCAGCTTAGGTACAGGATACAATCAGCCCCAGCATTTT. The encoded protein is CASSLGTGYNQPQHF.

The chain links TRBV6-1 to TRBJ1-3; the D is unclear. Germline V gives CDR1 MNHNS, CDR2 SASEGT. Trimming took 2 bases from V and 0 from J, leaving 8 bases between them. The CDR3 loop spans 15 amino acids. The CDR3 coding sequence is TGTGCCAGCAGTGAAATATTATACTCTGGAAACACCATATATTTT. Translating gives CASSEILYSGNTIYF.

V is TRBV2 and J is TRBJ1-5; the match to TRBD1 covers 10 bases. V dropped 8 bases and J dropped 0; count of bases not matched to a gene: 13. Germline loops: CDR1 SNHLY, CDR2 FYNNEI. This CDR3 has 18 residues. The CDR3 region has the DNA TGTGCCAGCGGGGGGCGGGACAGGGGTTTTAATAGCAATCAGCCCCAGCATTTT. Its protein product is CASGGRDRGFNSNQPQHF.

V usage is TRBV6-1 and J usage is TRBJ1-2; a possible D gene is TRBD1 (5 bases). Germline V gives CDR1 MNHNS, CDR2 SASEGT. The CDR3 runs 13 residues. V was clipped by 10 bases and J by 2 bases, with 14 bases between them. The CDR3 sequence is CATRMGGNYGYTF. The DNA of the CDR3 is TGTGCCACCCGCATGGGGGGAAACTATGGCTACACCTTC.

The CDR3 spells CASSSTGYAYEQYF. The CDR3 coding sequence is TGTGCCAGCAGTTCGACAGGCTACGCCTACGAGCAGTACTTC. This sequence joins TRBV6-6 and TRBJ2-7, with D perhaps TRBD1 (6 bases). V lost 4 bases to trimming and J lost 2 bases, with 12 bases between them. CDR1 and CDR2 (germline): MNHNY, SVGAGI (reference sequence). The CDR3 is 14 amino acids.

The V and J genes are TRBV6-5 and TRBJ1-3; D remains ambiguous. Germline loops: CDR1 MNHEY, CDR2 SVGAGI. V lost 5 bases and J lost 5, with 13 bases in between. This CDR3 has 14 residues. The CDR3 DNA follows: TGTGCCAGCAGTGATCTGGAGCGGAGAAACACCATATATTTT. Protein product: CASSDLERRNTIYF.

This clone was counted only a few times. The chain combines TRBV6-5 with TRBJ1-6; 7 nucleotides line up with TRBD1. The CDR3 consists of 15 residues. V lost 5 bases, J lost 6 bases, and 7 bases stayed unmatched. Germline V CDR1 and CDR2: MNHEY, SVGAGI. CDR3 in DNA: TGTGCCAGCAGTGCAACAGGGGAGGGTAATTCACCCCTCCACTTT. Its translation: CASSATGEGNSPLHF.

The rearrangement uses TRBV27 and TRBJ1-3; 11 nucleotides line up with TRBD1. Germline loops: CDR1 MNHEY, CDR2 SMNVEV (reference sequence). The V segment lost 6 bases and the J segment 3 bases; nucleotides outside the gene matches: 4. The CDR3 contains 15 residues. The CDR3: CASRPDRGLGNTIYF. The CDR3 DNA sequence: TGTGCCAGCAGACCGGACAGGGGGCTTGGAAACACCATATATTTT.

The chain combines TRBV6-5 with TRBJ1-1, with TRBD1 as a possible D gene (5 bases). The germline gives CDR1 MNHEY, CDR2 SVGAGI. V gave up 6 bases and J gave up 4 bases, with 15 bases separating them. The CDR3 is made up of 14 amino acids. The CDR3 loop reads CASSREIGGTEAFF. In nucleotides, the CDR3 is TGTGCCAGCAGCCGAGAGATTGGGGGCACTGAAGCTTTCTTT.

J is TRBJ1-1 and V is TRBV5-8; TRBD1 might be the D (5 bases). Germline CDR1 reads SGHTS; CDR2 reads YDEGEE. V shed 2 bases and J shed 0 bases, with 17 bases lying between them. CDR3 length equals 17 residues. CDR3 sequence reads: CASSFPGHRSVNTEAFF. The CDR3 DNA reads as TGTGCCAGCAGCTTCCCGGGGCACAGGAGCGTGAACACTGAAGCTTTCTTT. The full variable domain, with the rest looked up from reference TRBV5-8 and TRBJ1-1, is EAGVTQSPTHLIKTRGQQATLRCSPISGHTSVYWYQQALGLGLQFLLWYDEGEERNRGNFPPRFSGRQFPNYSSELNVNALELEDSALYLCASSFPGHRSVNTEAFFGQGTRLTVV.

The rearrangement joins TRBV5-6 to TRBJ2-5, with 8 positions matching TRBD1. J gave up 2 bases and V 4 bases, and 4 bases lay outside the gene matches. CDR1 and CDR2 from the germline V gene are SGHDT and YYEEEE. The CDR3 has 14 amino acids. This CDR3 reads CASSATGDQETQYF. Written as DNA, the CDR3 is TGTGCCAGCAGCGCGACAGGGGATCAAGAGACCCAGTACTTC.

Regarding this clone: In the same sample, other DNA sequences code for this CDR3. The rearrangement uses TRBV27 and TRBJ1-5; D is ambiguous. The CDR3 spans 13 residues. Germline loops: CDR1 MNHEY, CDR2 SMNVEV (reference sequence). Trimming left V 3 bases short and J 4 bases short, with 7 bases between. The CDR3 DNA follows: TGTGCCAGCAGTTTTTCGGGGAATCAGCCCCAGCATTTT. This codes for CASSFSGNQPQHF.

V gene TRBV5-4 combines with J gene TRBJ1-1; D call uncertain. The CDR3 spans 15 residues. Germline CDR1 is SGHNT and CDR2 is YYREEE (reference sequence). V lost 2 bases to trimming and J lost 4 bases, with 15 bases between them. CDR3 protein: CASSFSRLGGTEAFF. The CDR3 DNA reads TGTGCCAGCAGCTTTAGCCGACTAGGAGGCACTGAAGCTTTCTTT.

With respect to this clone: A read error may produce the germline difference seen at one junction end. The rearrangement joins TRBV7-2 to TRBJ2-1, with 13 bases lining up with TRBD2. The CDR3 has 12 residues. Germline V gene sequence: CDR1 SGHTA, CDR2 FQGNSA. The CDR3 region is CASSPVTSGRIF. The CDR3 DNA is TGTGCCAGCAGCCCGGTGACTAGCGGGAGGATCTTC.

This sequence joins TRBV6-1 and TRBJ1-1; no clear D gene. Germline V lookup: CDR1 MNHNS, CDR2 SASEGT. Trimming took 2 bases from V and 0 from J, leaving 4 bases between them. The CDR3 is 13 residues long. DNA of the CDR3: TGTGCCAGCAGTGAACAGTTGAACACTGAAGCTTTCTTT. Its protein is CASSEQLNTEAFF.

This clone was seen a few times. The chain is built from TRBV2 and TRBJ1-2; D uncertain. V was trimmed by 11 bases and J by 5 bases, leaving 15 bases between them. The germline V gene has CDR1 SNHLY and CDR2 FYNNEI. There are 12 residues in the CDR3. CDR3 coding DNA: TGTGCCGGTGGGCCAGCGCCGTATGGCTACACCTTC. Translation gives CAGGPAPYGYTF.

The V call is TRBV25-1, the J call TRBJ1-2, with 9 bases aligning to TRBD1. The V gene's germline CDR1 is MGHDK and CDR2 SYGVNS. Unmatched junction bases numbered 3, after V lost 9 bases and J lost 7 bases. The CDR3 is made up of 11 amino acids. This CDR3 is CASGQGSGYTF. The CDR3 coding sequence is TGTGCCAGTGGACAGGGGTCTGGCTACACCTTC.

This chain uses TRBV2 with TRBJ2-6, with 8 bases fitting TRBD2. V lost 8 bases and J lost 2; bases outside the gene matches: 11. Germline V gene lookup returns CDR1 SNHLY and CDR2 FYNNEI. The CDR3 spans 17 residues. This chain's CDR3 is CASHSRLARAGANVLTF. In DNA form, the CDR3 reads TGTGCCAGCCACTCCCGACTAGCGCGGGCTGGGGCCAACGTCCTGACTTTC.

The chain links TRBV6-1 to TRBJ1-1; no firm D call. Germline V gene data show CDR1 as MNHNS and CDR2 as SASEGT. V was trimmed by 4 bases and J by 1 base, leaving 10 bases between them. The CDR3 contains 14 residues. CDR3 sequence reads: CASSVEQKNTEAFF. For the CDR3, the DNA is TGTGCCAGCAGTGTGGAGCAGAAGAACACTGAAGCTTTCTTT.

This clone turned up a few times. CDR3 nucleotides: TGTGCCAGCAGCCCTACGAACGGCTACTATGGCTACACCTTC. Translated: CASSPTNGYYGYTF. V is TRBV7-8 and J is TRBJ1-2; no definite D call. The germline V gene has CDR1 SGHVS and CDR2 FQNEAQ. The CDR3 runs to 14 residues. V was trimmed by 5 bases and J by 3 bases, leaving 13 bases between them.

There are a few counts of this clone. This chain uses TRBV7-2 with TRBJ2-7, with 8 nucleotides matching TRBD1. The trim removed 6 bases at V and 9 bases at J, leaving 7 bases unmatched. CDR1 and CDR2 from the germline V gene are SGHTA and FQGNSA. CDR3 length: 12 amino acids. The CDR3, as DNA: TGTGCCAGCAGTCCACAGGGGGGTGGGCAGTACTTC. This sequence encodes CASSPQGGGQYF.

J is TRBJ2-3 and V is TRBV9; TRBD2 agrees at 8 bases. The junction had 20 bases not matched to a gene; V was cut back by 6 bases and J by 2 bases. Per the germline V gene, CDR1 is SGDLS and CDR2 is YYNGEE. The CDR3 spans 19 residues. CDR3 protein: CASNAPTSEKELTTDTQYF. DNA of the CDR3: TGTGCCAGCAACGCCCCGACTAGCGAGAAAGAACTAACCACAGATACGCAGTATTTT.

The V gene is TRBV27, the J gene TRBJ1-5, with D possibly being TRBD1 (5 bases). The CDR3 length is 14 residues. Per the germline V gene, CDR1 is MNHEY and CDR2 is SMNVEV (reference sequence). V was cut by 6 bases and J by 5 bases, with 14 bases left in between. The CDR3 protein is CASSSVGGHQPQHF. The CDR3 DNA reads TGTGCCAGCAGCTCCGTCGGGGGTCATCAGCCCCAGCATTTT.

The rearrangement links TRBV14 to TRBJ1-2; D call uncertain. The length of the CDR3 is 15 residues. The V gene lost 0 bases and the J gene lost 4 bases, with 12 bases spanning the gap. Germline V gives CDR1 SGHDN, CDR2 FVKESK. The chain's CDR3 is CASSQDVVRRYGYTF. CDR3 sequence (DNA): TGTGCCAGCAGCCAAGATGTGGTTCGTCGCTATGGCTACACCTTC. Supplemented by reference TRBV14 and TRBJ1-2, the full variable domain reads EAGVTQFPSHSVIEKGQTVTLRCDPISGHDNLYWYRRVMGKEIKFLLHFVKESKQDESGMPNNRFLAERTGGTYSTLKVQPAELEDSGVYFCASSQDVVRRYGYTFGSGTRLTVV.

Only a few counts were recorded for this clone. V is TRBV6-5 and J is TRBJ1-2; D remains ambiguous. The CDR3 is made up of 13 amino acids. V lost 6 bases to trimming and J lost 2 bases, with 10 bases between them. The V gene's germline CDR1 is MNHEY and CDR2 SVGAGI. The CDR3 region has the DNA TGTGCCAGCAGCCGGGGATCCAACTATGGCTACACCTTC. Translating it yields CASSRGSNYGYTF.

This clone was found once. The V gene is TRBV6-6, the J gene TRBJ2-5; D possibly corresponds to TRBD1 (5 bases). CDR3 length equals 14 residues. Germline CDR1 MNHNY, CDR2 SVGAGI (reference sequence). V was cut by 8 bases and J by 7 bases, with 20 bases left in between. The CDR3 loop reads CASVHEARQGTQYF. CDR3 nucleotides: TGTGCCAGCGTCCACGAGGCGAGGCAGGGGACCCAGTACTTC.

The chain links TRBV7-9 to TRBJ2-6; D not certain. Between the trimmed V and J ends, which lost 6 bases and 1 base, there was a span of 4 bases. This CDR3 comprises 13 residues. Looked up from germline, CDR1 is SEHNR and CDR2 is FQNEAQ (reference sequence). The CDR3 is CASSGSGANVLTF. The CDR3 coding sequence is TGTGCCAGCAGTGGGTCTGGGGCCAACGTCCTGACTTTC.